The 12 T cell receptor beta chains below were found in one sample sequenced in a study of T cell responses to AZD1222 COVID-19 vaccine (dated by TCRdb to the early 2020s). The time point label for this specimen denotes: baseline before first vaccination. Receptors were amplified or captured by the immunoSEQ multiplex PCR assay. The table comes from immuneACCESS by way of TCRdb, which keeps in-frame sequences with V and J called. Part of the clones is missing from these tables; in studies checked, under half for an unresolved V gene and the rest for unknown reasons. Across this sample there are around 160,000 clones, with roughly 91% seen only once. Jointly, the top ten make up approximately 2% of the sample. The sample consisted of peripheral blood, taken on day 0 of AZD1222 vaccination. All receptors derive from an adult in good health.

The genes are TRBV9 and TRBJ1-6, with D tentatively TRBD1 (5 bases). Trimming removed 0 bases at V and 6 bases at J, with 13 bases between. The CDR3 contains 16 residues. CDR1 and CDR2 from the germline V gene are SGDLS and YYNGEE. CDR3 DNA: TGTGCCAGCAGCGTAGAGCCAGGGAGGACTAATTCACCCCTCCACTTT. Its protein product is CASSVEPGRTNSPLHF.

The gene calls are TRBV30 and TRBJ2-7; no clear D gene. Trimming left V 2 bases short and J 7 bases short, with 9 bases between. The CDR3 totals 11 residues. Per germline, CDR1 GTSNPN and CDR2 SVGIG (reference sequence). CDR3 nucleotides: TGTGCCTGGAGTCTCGCTACAGAGCAGTACTTC. The encoded protein is CAWSLATEQYF.

The count of this clone is one. This chain connects TRBV5-1 to TRBJ1-1; D unresolved. Trimming removed 2 bases at V and 0 bases at J, with 11 bases between. This CDR3 has 15 residues. The V gene's germline CDR1 is SGHRS and CDR2 YFSETQ. In nucleotides, the CDR3 is TGCGCCAGCAGCTTAGGTCAGACAATGAACACTGAAGCTTTCTTT. This sequence encodes CASSLGQTMNTEAFF. The whole variable domain, filled in from reference TRBV5-1 and TRBJ1-1, reads KAGVTQTPRYLIKTRGQQVTLSCSPISGHRSVSWYQQTPGQGLQFLFEYFSETQRNKGNFPGRFSGRQFSNSRSEMNVSTLELGDSALYLCASSLGQTMNTEAFFGQGTRLTVV.

The V call is TRBV10-3, the J call TRBJ2-1; 8 bases match TRBD2. The CDR3 extends over 18 amino acids. CDR1 and CDR2 from the germline V gene are ENHRY and SYGVKD. The junction had 9 bases not matched to a gene; V was cut back by 2 bases and J by 0 bases. For the CDR3, the DNA is TGTGCCATCAGTGAGCCCCCCCAGAGCGGGGGCTCCTACAATGAGCAGTTCTTC. It translates to CAISEPPQSGGSYNEQFF.

This clone appeared once. The genes are TRBV10-3 and TRBJ1-2, with D perhaps matching TRBD1 (6 bases). Looked up from germline, CDR1 is ENHRY and CDR2 is SYGVKD. Trimming took off 6 bases at V and 4 bases at J, with 15 bases between the two ends. This CDR3 has 14 residues. CDR3 nucleotides: TGTGCCATCAGGGACACAGGGCGAGCCTATGGCTACACCTTC. Protein sequence: CAIRDTGRAYGYTF.

V usage is TRBV25-1 and J usage is TRBJ1-2; D ambiguous. From germline, CDR1 is MGHDK and CDR2 SYGVNS. The CDR3 consists of 13 residues. Trimming stripped 4 bases from V and 4 bases from J, with 10 bases between. In DNA, the CDR3 is TGTGCCAGCAGTGGCGGCGTCAGCTATGGCTACACCTTC. Its translation: CASSGGVSYGYTF.

In its sample, this clone was seen once. V is TRBV2 and J is TRBJ1-5, with D uncertain. This CDR3 spans 15 amino acids. The germline CDR1 and CDR2 sequences are SNHLY and FYNNEI. Trimming pared 3 bases from V and 0 bases from J, leaving 9 bases between. The CDR3 sequence is CASSDKAYSNQPQHF. CDR3 in DNA: TGTGCCAGCAGTGACAAAGCTTATAGCAATCAGCCCCAGCATTTT.

This chain connects TRBV7-2 to TRBJ2-7; no definite D call. Germline V gene lookup returns CDR1 SGHTA and CDR2 FQGNSA. This CDR3 is 13 amino acids long. V dropped 6 bases and J dropped 6 bases, with 15 bases sitting between them. The CDR3 spells CASSHLLEGEQYF. For the CDR3, the DNA is TGTGCCAGCAGTCACTTGTTGGAAGGCGAGCAGTACTTC.

Here the CDR3 reads CASRGTGSYEQYF. The CDR3 nucleotides read TGTGCCAGCAGGGGGACAGGTTCCTACGAGCAGTACTTC. This chain joins TRBV6-5 and TRBJ2-7, with 8 nucleotides matching TRBD1. This CDR3 is 13 amino acids long. Germline-derived CDR1 and CDR2 are MNHEY and SVGAGI. V lost 6 bases to trimming and J lost 1 base; unmatched junction nucleotides: 2.

The chain uses TRBV18 and TRBJ2-2; TRBD2 aligns across 11 bases. The trim removed 3 bases at V and 7 bases at J, leaving 7 bases unmatched. CDR1 and CDR2 (germline): KGHSH, LQKENI. The CDR3 is 16 residues long. DNA for the CDR3: TGTGCCAGCTCACCGACTAGCGGGATATACAACGGGGAGCTGTTTTTT. This gives the protein CASSPTSGIYNGELFF.

The gene calls are TRBV28 and TRBJ2-3; 9 positions agree with TRBD2. Trimming took 2 bases from V and 7 from J; bases not matched to a gene: 10. Germline values: CDR1 MDHEN, CDR2 SYDVKM. The CDR3 runs to 16 residues. As DNA, the CDR3 is TGTGCCAGCAGTTTAAAGAGCGAGCGGGGGGAAAATACGCAGTATTTT. Amino acid sequence: CASSLKSERGENTQYF.

This chain uses TRBV5-5 with TRBJ2-3; TRBD1 agrees at 8 bases. The CDR3 runs to 14 residues. V dropped 4 bases and J dropped 8; count of bases not matched to a gene: 9. Germline-derived CDR1 and CDR2 are SGHKS and YYEKEE (reference sequence). The CDR3 DNA reads as TGTGCCAGCAGCCCTGGGACAGGTTCGGTTACGCAGTATTTT. Translating it yields CASSPGTGSVTQYF.